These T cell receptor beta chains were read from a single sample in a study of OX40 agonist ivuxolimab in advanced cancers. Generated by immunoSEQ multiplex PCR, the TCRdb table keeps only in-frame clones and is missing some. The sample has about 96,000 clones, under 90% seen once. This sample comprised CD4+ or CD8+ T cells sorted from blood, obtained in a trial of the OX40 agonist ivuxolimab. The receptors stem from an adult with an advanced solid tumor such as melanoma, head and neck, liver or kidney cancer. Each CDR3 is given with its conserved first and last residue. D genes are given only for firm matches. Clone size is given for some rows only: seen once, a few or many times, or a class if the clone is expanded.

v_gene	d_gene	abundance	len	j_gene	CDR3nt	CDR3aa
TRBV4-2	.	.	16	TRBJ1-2	TGTGCCAGCACCCAGTCCGCCCTTTCGCTCAACTATGGCTACACCTTC	CASTQSALSLNYGYTF
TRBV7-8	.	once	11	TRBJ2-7	TGTGCCAGCAGCAAAGGTGGGGAGCAGTACTTC	CASSKGGEQYF
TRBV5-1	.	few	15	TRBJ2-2	TGCGCCAGCAGCTTGGCCGGGGGATACACCGGGGAGCTGTTTTTT	CASSLAGGYTGELFF
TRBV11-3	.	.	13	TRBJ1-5	TGTGCCAGCAGTCGTTATAGCAATCAGCCCCAGCATTTT	CASSRYSNQPQHF
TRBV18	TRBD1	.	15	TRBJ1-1	TGTGCCAGCTCCCGGGGACAGGGACAAGACCCGGGAGCTTTCTTT	CASSRGQGQDPGAFF
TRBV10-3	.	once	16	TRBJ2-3	TGTGCCATCAGTGATCGGGACTTGGGAGCCACAGATACGCAGTATTTT	CAISDRDLGATDTQYF
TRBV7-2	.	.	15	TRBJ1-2	TGTGCCAGCAGCTTAGCGTCCCCTGGAGGCTATGGCTACACCTTC	CASSLASPGGYGYTF
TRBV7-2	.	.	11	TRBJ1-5	TGTGCCAGCGGTGACAGTCAGCCCCAGCATTTT	CASGDSQPQHF
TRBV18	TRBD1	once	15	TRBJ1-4	TGTGCCAGCTCAGTCTCCGGGACAGCGTATGAAAAACTGTTTTTT	CASSVSGTAYEKLFF
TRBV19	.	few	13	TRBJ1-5	TGTGCCAGTGGAGGGACGGGGAATCAGCCCCAGCATTTT	CASGGTGNQPQHF
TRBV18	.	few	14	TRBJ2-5	TGTGCCAGCTCACCGGGGGGCTTGGAAGAGACCCAGTACTTC	CASSPGGLEETQYF
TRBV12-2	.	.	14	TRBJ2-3	TGTGCAAGTCGCCGGCGGGAGAGCACAGATACGCAGTATTTT	CASRRRESTDTQYF
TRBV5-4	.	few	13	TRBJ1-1	TGTGCCAGCAGCTTGATGCGGAACACTGAAGCTTTCTTT	CASSLMRNTEAFF
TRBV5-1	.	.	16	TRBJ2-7	TGCGCCAGCAGCTTGGACCGCAGGGGGGACGCCTACGAGCAGTACTTC	CASSLDRRGDAYEQYF
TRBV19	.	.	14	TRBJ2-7	TGTGCCAGTAGTCCGGCGTCAGGGAGGTACGAGCAGTACTTC	CASSPASGRYEQYF
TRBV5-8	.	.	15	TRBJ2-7	TGTGCCAGCAGCTTGGCTGCTAGCGTAGCCTACGAGCAGTACTTC	CASSLAASVAYEQYF
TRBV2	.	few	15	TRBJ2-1	TGTGCCAGCAGTGAAGGTTGGAGGGGTTGGAATGAGCAGTTCTTC	CASSEGWRGWNEQFF
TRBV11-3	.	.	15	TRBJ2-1	TGTGCCAGCAGCTTAGGAGGGAGGACTAACAATGAGCAGTTCTTC	CASSLGGRTNNEQFF
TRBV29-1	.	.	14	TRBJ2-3	TGCAGCGCAGTAGCGGAATCTAGCACAGATACGCAGTATTTT	CSAVAESSTDTQYF
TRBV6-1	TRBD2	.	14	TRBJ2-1	TGTGCCAGCGATAGCGGGGGGGATAACAATGAGCAGTTCTTC	CASDSGGDNNEQFF
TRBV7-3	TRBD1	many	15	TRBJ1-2	TGTGCCAGCAGCTTAAGGGCAGGGGGAGTGTATGGCTACACCTTC	CASSLRAGGVYGYTF
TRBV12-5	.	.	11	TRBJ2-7	TGTGCTAGTGGTTTGGCCTACGAGCAGTACTTC	CASGLAYEQYF
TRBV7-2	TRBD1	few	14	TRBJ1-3	TGTGCCAGCAGCCTCGGGACAGGGATGAACACCATATATTTT	CASSLGTGMNTIYF
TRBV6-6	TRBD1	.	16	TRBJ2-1	TGTGCCAGCAGTTACCTTGGACAGGGGAGGTACAATGAGCAGTTCTTC	CASSYLGQGRYNEQFF
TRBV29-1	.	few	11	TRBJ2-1	TGCAGCCTAAAAGTAGGGTATGAGCAGTTCTTC	CSLKVGYEQFF
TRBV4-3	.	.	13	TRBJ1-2	TGCGCCAGCAGCCAAGATAAGGGCTATGGCTACACCTTC	CASSQDKGYGYTF
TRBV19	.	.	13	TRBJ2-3	TGTGCCAGTAGTACCCCCGGCTCCGATACGCAGTATTTT	CASSTPGSDTQYF
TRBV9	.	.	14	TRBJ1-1	TGTGCCAGCAGCGTAGCTACGAAGCCTAGTGAAGCTTTCTTT	CASSVATKPSEAFF
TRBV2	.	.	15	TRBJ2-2	TGTGCCAGCAGTCTCCGGGACACGAACACCGGGGAGCTGTTTTTT	CASSLRDTNTGELFF
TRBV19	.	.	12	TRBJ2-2	TGTGCCAGTAGAACCGGGAACGGGGAGCTGTTTTTT	CASRTGNGELFF
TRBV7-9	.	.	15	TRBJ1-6	TGTGCCAGCAGCCTCCGGGGGCAAGAAAATTCACCCCTCCACTTT	CASSLRGQENSPLHF
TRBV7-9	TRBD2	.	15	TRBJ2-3	TGTGCCAGCAGAGGGACTAGCGGGAGAAGTGATACGCAGTATTTT	CASRGTSGRSDTQYF
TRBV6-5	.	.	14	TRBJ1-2	TGTGCCAGCAGTCCTAGGGAGGCCCCAAATGGCTACACCTTC	CASSPREAPNGYTF
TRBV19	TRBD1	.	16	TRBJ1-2	TGTGCCAGTAGTATAGGTCGACAGGGGCGTAACTATGGCTACACCTTC	CASSIGRQGRNYGYTF
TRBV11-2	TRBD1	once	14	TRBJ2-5	TGTGCCAGCAGCCAAGACAGGGGGCGAGAGACCCAGTACTTC	CASSQDRGRETQYF
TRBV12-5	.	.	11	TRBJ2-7	TGTGCTAGTGGACGGACTAACGAGCAGTACTTC	CASGRTNEQYF
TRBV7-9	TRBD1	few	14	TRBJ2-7	TGTGCCAGCAGTGAACAGGGGACCAGCTACGAGCAGTACTTC	CASSEQGTSYEQYF
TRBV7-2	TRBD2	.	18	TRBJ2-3	TGTGCCAGCAGCTTAACAGAGCGGGGGGCTTCTTCCACAGATACGCAGTATTTT	CASSLTERGASSTDTQYF
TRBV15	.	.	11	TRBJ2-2	TGTGCCACCGGGGGAACCGGGGAGCTGTTTTTT	CATGGTGELFF
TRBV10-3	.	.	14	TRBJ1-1	TGTGCCATCAGTGATCCGGGAGGCCGCCTTGAAGCTTTCTTT	CAISDPGGRLEAFF
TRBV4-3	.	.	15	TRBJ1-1	TGCGCCAGCAGCCAAAACCTAAGTCCGAACACTGAAGCTTTCTTT	CASSQNLSPNTEAFF
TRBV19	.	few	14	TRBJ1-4	TGTGCCAGTAGTACGGACGCCGGGACAAACAAACTGTTTTTT	CASSTDAGTNKLFF
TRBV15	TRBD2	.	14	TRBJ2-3	TGTGCCACCAGCCCTAGCGGGCCCGGGGGTACGCAGTATTTT	CATSPSGPGGTQYF
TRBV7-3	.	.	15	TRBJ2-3	TGTGCCAGCAGCTTAGGGAGGACAGGCACAGATACGCAGTATTTT	CASSLGRTGTDTQYF
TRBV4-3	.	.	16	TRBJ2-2	TGCGCCAGCAGCCATCGCACCGGGACCAGCCCCGGGGAGCTGTTTTTT	CASSHRTGTSPGELFF